In this sample, the clone carrying this T cell receptor (beta chain) turned up once. The data stem from a study of blood T cell repertoires in COVID-19. In the original workflow: Quantification of nucleated cells was approximated via reference gene primer amplification. Data came from immunoSEQ multiplex PCR; TCRdb stores just in-frame clones and leaves some out. V, J and clone size were drawn from that table, and D and trimming were deduced from the DNA. The sample yields 200,000 to 250,000 clones, about 91% seen once. CDR1 and CDR2 (germline): MNHEY, SVGAGI. V was pared by 6 bases and J by 3 bases, with 8 bases of the junction left unmatched. The CDR3 is 14 amino acids.

Sequencing was carried out using peripheral blood. The genes are TRBV6-5 and TRBJ2-7, with 7 bases aligning to TRBD1. The TCR sequence derives from a young man with active or convalescent COVID-19. CDR3: CASSHDRVGYEQYF. In DNA form, the CDR3 reads TGTGCCAGCAGCCACGACAGGGTTGGCTACGAGCAGTACTTC.